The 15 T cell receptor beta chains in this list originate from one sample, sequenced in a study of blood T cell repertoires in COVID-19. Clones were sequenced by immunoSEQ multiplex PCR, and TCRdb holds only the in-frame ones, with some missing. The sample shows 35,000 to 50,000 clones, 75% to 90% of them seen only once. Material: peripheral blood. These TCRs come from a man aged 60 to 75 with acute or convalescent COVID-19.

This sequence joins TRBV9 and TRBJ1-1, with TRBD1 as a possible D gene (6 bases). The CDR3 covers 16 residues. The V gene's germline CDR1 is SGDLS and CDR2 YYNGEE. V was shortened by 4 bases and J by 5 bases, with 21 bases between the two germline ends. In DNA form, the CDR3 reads TGTGCCAGCAGCCCTTTACAGGGATTACGAGTAACTGAAGCTTTCTTT. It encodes CASSPLQGLRVTEAFF.

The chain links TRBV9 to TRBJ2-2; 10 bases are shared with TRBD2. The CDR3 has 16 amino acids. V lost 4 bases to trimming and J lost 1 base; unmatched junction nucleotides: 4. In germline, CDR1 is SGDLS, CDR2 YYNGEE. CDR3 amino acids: CASSPRTSGNTGELFF. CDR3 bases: TGTGCCAGCAGCCCTCGGACTAGCGGGAACACCGGGGAGCTGTTTTTT.

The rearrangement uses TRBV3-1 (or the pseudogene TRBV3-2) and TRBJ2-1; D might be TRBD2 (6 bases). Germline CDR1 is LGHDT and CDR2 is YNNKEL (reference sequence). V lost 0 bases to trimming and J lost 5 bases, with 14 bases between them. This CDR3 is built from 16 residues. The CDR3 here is CASSQDGGSGNNEQFF. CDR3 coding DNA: TGTGCCAGCAGCCAAGATGGAGGTAGCGGCAACAATGAGCAGTTCTTC.

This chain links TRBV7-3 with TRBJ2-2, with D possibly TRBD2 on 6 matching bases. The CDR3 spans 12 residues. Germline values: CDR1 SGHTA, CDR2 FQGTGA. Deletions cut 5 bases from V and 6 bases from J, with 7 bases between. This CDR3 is CASSPGAGELFF. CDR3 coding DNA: TGTGCCAGCAGCCCGGGAGCCGGGGAGCTGTTTTTT.

This CDR3 reads CASSIRDRAYNEQFF. In nucleotides, the CDR3 is TGTGCCAGCAGCATCCGGGACAGGGCTTACAATGAGCAGTTCTTC. V and J are TRBV5-6 and TRBJ2-1, with 9 bases aligning to TRBD1. The V gene's germline CDR1 is SGHDT and CDR2 YYEEEE. This CDR3 is 15 amino acids long. The junction had 6 bases not matched to a gene; V was cut back by 4 bases and J by 4 bases.

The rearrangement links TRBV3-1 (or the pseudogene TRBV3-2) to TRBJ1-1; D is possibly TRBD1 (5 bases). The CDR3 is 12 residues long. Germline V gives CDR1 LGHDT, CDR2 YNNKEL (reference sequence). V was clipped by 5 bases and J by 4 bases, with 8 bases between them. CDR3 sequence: CASSAGITEAFF. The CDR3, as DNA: TGTGCCAGCAGCGCAGGGATCACTGAAGCTTTCTTT.

The CDR3, as DNA: TGTGCCAGCAGCTTTGGGGGGAGCTCCTACGAGCAGTACTTC. The encoded protein is CASSFGGSSYEQYF. The rearrangement links TRBV5-4 to TRBJ2-7; perhaps TRBD2 as D (6 bases). The CDR3 sequence is 14 residues long. CDR1 and CDR2 from the germline V gene are SGHNT and YYREEE (reference sequence). V dropped 2 bases and J dropped 0 bases, with 9 bases sitting between them.

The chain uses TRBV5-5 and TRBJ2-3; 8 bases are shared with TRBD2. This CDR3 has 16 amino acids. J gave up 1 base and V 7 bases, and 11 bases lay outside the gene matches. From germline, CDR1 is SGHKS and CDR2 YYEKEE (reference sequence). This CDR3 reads CASLSGAQHRTDTQYF. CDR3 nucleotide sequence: TGTGCCAGCCTTAGCGGGGCCCAACACCGCACAGATACGCAGTATTTT.

The CDR3 here is CAWSVPRSGRKQFF. In nucleotides, the CDR3 is TGTGCCTGGAGTGTACCTCGGAGCGGGCGAAAGCAGTTCTTC. The chain employs TRBV30 and TRBJ2-1; D might be TRBD2 (6 bases). Per the germline V gene, CDR1 is GTSNPN and CDR2 is SVGIG (reference sequence). The length of the CDR3 is 14 residues. The ends were cut back, 0 bases at V and 11 bases at J, with 17 bases in the middle.

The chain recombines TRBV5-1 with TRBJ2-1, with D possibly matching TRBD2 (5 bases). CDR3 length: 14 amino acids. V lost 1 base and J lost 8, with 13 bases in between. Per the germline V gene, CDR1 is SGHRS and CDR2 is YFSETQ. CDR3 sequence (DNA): TGCGCCAGCAGCTTGAGAGGGATTGGGGATGAGCAGTTCTTC. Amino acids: CASSLRGIGDEQFF.

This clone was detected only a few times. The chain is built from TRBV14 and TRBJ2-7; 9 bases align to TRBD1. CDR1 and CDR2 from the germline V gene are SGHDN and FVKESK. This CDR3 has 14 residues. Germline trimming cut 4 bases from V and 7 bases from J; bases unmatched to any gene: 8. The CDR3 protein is CASSPLTGGYEQYF. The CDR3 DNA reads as TGTGCCAGCAGCCCCTTGACAGGGGGTTATGAGCAGTACTTC.

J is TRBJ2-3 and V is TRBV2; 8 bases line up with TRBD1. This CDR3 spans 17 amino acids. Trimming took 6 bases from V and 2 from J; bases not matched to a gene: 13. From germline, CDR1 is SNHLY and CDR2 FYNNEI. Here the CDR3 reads CASSPRYPGGITDTQYF. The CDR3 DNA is TGTGCCAGCAGCCCGAGGTATCCAGGGGGCATCACAGATACGCAGTATTTT.

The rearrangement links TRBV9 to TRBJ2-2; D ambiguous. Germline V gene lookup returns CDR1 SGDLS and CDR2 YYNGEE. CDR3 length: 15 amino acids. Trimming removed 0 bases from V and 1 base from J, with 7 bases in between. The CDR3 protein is CASSVVGRNTGELFF. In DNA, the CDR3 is TGTGCCAGCAGCGTAGTGGGCCGGAACACCGGGGAGCTGTTTTTT.

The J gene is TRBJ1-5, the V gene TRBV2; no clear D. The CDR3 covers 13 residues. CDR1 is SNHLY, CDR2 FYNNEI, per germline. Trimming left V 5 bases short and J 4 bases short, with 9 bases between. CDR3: CASSKTGNQPQHF. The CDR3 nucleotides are TGTGCCAGCAGTAAGACGGGAAATCAGCCCCAGCATTTT. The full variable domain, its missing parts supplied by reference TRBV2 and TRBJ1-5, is EPEVTQTPSHQVTQMGQEVILRCVPISNHLYFYWYRQILGQKVEFLVSFYNNEISEKSEIFDDQFSVERPDGSNFTLKIRSTKLEDSAMYFCASSKTGNQPQHFGDGTRLSIL.

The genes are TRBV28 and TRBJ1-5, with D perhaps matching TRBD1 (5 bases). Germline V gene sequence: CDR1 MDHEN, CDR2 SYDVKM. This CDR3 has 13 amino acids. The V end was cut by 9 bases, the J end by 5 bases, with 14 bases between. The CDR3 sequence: CASARGGDQPQHF. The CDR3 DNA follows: TGTGCCAGTGCCCGGGGGGGAGATCAGCCCCAGCATTTT. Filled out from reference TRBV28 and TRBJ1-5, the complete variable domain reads DVKVTQSSRYLVKRTGEKVFLECVQDMDHENMFWYRQDPGLGLRLIYFSYDVKMKEKGDIPEGYSVSREKKERFSLILESASTNQTSMYLCASARGGDQPQHFGDGTRLSIL.